These T cell receptor beta chains were read from a single sample in a study of identical twins. MiXCR was run by TCRdb on the 5' RACE reads, yielding one entry per CDR3 protein. The repertoire holds 200,000 to 250,000 distinct CDR3 sequences, more than 6.5% seen once, with 1.9% in the top ten. In addition, the sample was reused for a study of yellow fever vaccine responses in identical twins.

The sequencing input was memory (CD45RO+) T cells sorted from blood. Receptors originate from a woman aged 18-30 years in good health. Both conserved end residues are part of each CDR3. The D gene is left open where the match is weak. Where a row states a size, it is once, few, many or the class of an expanded clone; other rows omit it.

J	D	size	V	CDR3	DNA
TRBJ2-1	.	many	TRBV14	CASSQDLSSYNEQFF	TGTGCCAGCAGCCAAGACCTAAGCTCCTACAATGAGCAGTTCTTC
TRBJ2-5	TRBD2	few	TRBV20-1	CSARISGGSEGTQYF	TGCAGTGCTAGAATTAGCGGGGGGTCCGAGGGGACCCAGTACTTC
TRBJ2-2	TRBD1	.	TRBV2	CASSLDRGVAGELFF	TGTGCCAGCAGTCTGGACAGGGGAGTAGCCGGGGAGCTGTTTTTT
TRBJ2-7	.	few	TRBV10-3	CAISDGPAGEQYF	TGTGCCATCAGTGATGGGCCCGCGGGCGAGCAGTACTTC
TRBJ1-5	TRBD1	many	TRBV28	CASSKRTGSNQPQHF	TGTGCCAGCAGTAAGAGGACAGGGAGCAATCAGCCCCAGCATTTT
TRBJ1-1	.	medium-sized	TRBV9	CASSDGGNTEAFF	TGTGCCAGCAGCGATGGGGGGAACACTGAAGCTTTCTTT
TRBJ2-1	.	.	TRBV2	CASSVSGLPFNNEQFF	TGTGCCAGCAGTGTAAGCGGACTCCCATTCAACAATGAGCAGTTCTTC
TRBJ2-3	TRBD2	few	TRBV6-1	CASSEAGGGRDTQYF	TGTGCCAGCAGTGAAGCCGGCGGGGGGAGGGATACGCAGTATTTT
TRBJ1-5	TRBD1	few	TRBV19	CASSSGTGEIQPQHF	TGTGCCAGTAGTTCCGGGACAGGGGAGATTCAGCCCCAGCATTTT
TRBJ2-7	.	many	TRBV4-1	CASSQEGLIYEQYF	TGCGCCAGCAGCCAAGAGGGCCTTATCTACGAGCAGTACTTC
TRBJ2-6	.	many	TRBV14	CASSQDRTSSVGANVLTF	TGTGCCAGCAGCCAAGATCGAACGTCCAGCGTCGGGGCCAACGTCCTGACTTTC
TRBJ2-7	.	many	TRBV29-1	CSVLPGESVYEQYF	TGCAGCGTTCTACCAGGGGAATCTGTCTACGAGCAGTACTTC
TRBJ2-1	TRBD2	few	TRBV28	CASRETSGKYEQFF	TGTGCCAGCAGAGAAACTAGCGGGAAGTATGAGCAGTTCTTC
TRBJ2-7	.	many	TRBV5-1	CASSFGRATYEQYF	TGCGCCAGCAGCTTTGGCAGGGCCACCTACGAGCAGTACTTC
TRBJ2-1	.	few	TRBV14	CASSQVRFSSYNEQFF	TGTGCCAGCAGCCAAGTTCGGTTTAGCTCCTACAATGAGCAGTTCTTC
TRBJ2-1	TRBD2	many	TRBV20-1	CSASVSGRRSYNEQFF	TGCAGTGCTAGTGTTAGCGGGAGGAGGAGCTACAATGAGCAGTTCTTC
TRBJ1-1	TRBD1	few	TRBV6-1	CASSGEMNRGLTEAFF	TGTGCCAGCAGTGGGGAAATGAACAGGGGGCTAACTGAAGCTTTCTTT
TRBJ1-1	.	many	TRBV20-1	CSAGTGRLRAEAFF	TGCAGTGCTGGAACCGGGAGACTAAGAGCTGAAGCTTTCTTT
TRBJ2-2	TRBD2	many	TRBV12-3/TRBV12-4	CASSLGLAGRNTGELFF	TGTGCCAGCAGTTTAGGGCTAGCGGGGAGAAACACCGGGGAGCTGTTTTTT
TRBJ2-7	.	many	TRBV6-2/TRBV6-3	CASSYPPRWTSNYEQYF	TGTGCCAGCAGTTACCCTCCTCGTTGGACTTCAAACTACGAGCAGTACTTC
TRBJ2-2	.	many	TRBV4-3	CASSQEGSSFANTGELFF	TGCGCCAGCAGCCAAGAGGGCTCCTCGTTCGCGAACACCGGGGAGCTGTTTTTT
TRBJ2-3	.	many	TRBV11-2	CASSLMGSYTQYF	TGTGCCAGCAGCTTAATGGGGTCATATACGCAGTATTTT
TRBJ2-1	TRBD2	.	TRBV6-2/TRBV6-3	CASKPSGYNEQFF	TGTGCCAGCAAGCCTAGCGGCTACAATGAGCAGTTCTTC
TRBJ2-1	.	.	TRBV5-6	CASSFADLIFWFF	TGTGCCAGCAGTTTTGCCGACCTGATCTTCTGGTTCTTC